Listed here are 29 T cell receptor beta chains from one sample, sequenced in a study of identical twins listed by TCRdb under 2016. The library was produced with 5' RACE. TCRdb lists the instrument as Illumina HiSeq 2000. Using fastp at Q25 and MiXCR, TCRdb reprocessed the public reads and kept productive beta chains. Entries that share a CDR3 protein sequence are merged under the most common genes and DNA. In this sample the table shows about 570,000 distinct CDR3 sequences, around 9.6% of which occur a single time. The ten largest clones capture 2.5% to 3% of the sample. The same data also went into a second study, on yellow fever vaccine responses in identical twins.

The specimen sequenced was PBMCs. These receptors all come from a woman aged 18-29 years in good health.

This clonotype was picked up a small number of times. The chain links TRBV28 to TRBJ2-7, with 8 bases identical to TRBD1. The CDR3 sequence is 14 residues long. CDR1 and CDR2 from the germline V gene are MDHEN and SYDVKM. V trimming: 7 bases; J trimming: 3 bases; junction bases outside the gene matches: 8. The CDR3 DNA reads TGTGCCAGCAATCCCGACAGGGGACGCTACGAGCAGTACTTC. It yields the protein CASNPDRGRYEQYF.

This clonotype was seen a handful of times. The chain links TRBV20-1 to TRBJ2-7; the match to TRBD2 covers 11 bases. With 0 bases clipped from V and 2 bases from J, the junction kept 6 bases outside the gene matches. This CDR3 spans 16 amino acids. Germline CDR1 is DFQATT and CDR2 is SNEGSKA (reference sequence). CDR3 protein: CSARDPSGGSTYEQYF. The CDR3 region has the DNA TGCAGTGCTAGAGACCCTAGCGGGGGGTCTACCTACGAGCAGTACTTC.

This clonotype was recorded many times. CDR3 sequence (DNA): TGTGCCAGCAGACAGACTAGTCTTGAGAACATTCAGTACTTC. Protein product: CASRQTSLENIQYF. This chain connects TRBV27 to TRBJ2-4; TRBD2 is a possible D gene (6 bases). The CDR3 consists of 14 residues. CDR1 and CDR2 (germline): MNHEY, SMNVEV (reference sequence). Trimming took 6 bases from V and 7 from J, leaving 16 bases between them.

This clonotype was seen more than once but under ten times. The gene calls are TRBV20-1 and TRBJ2-4; either TRBD1 or TRBD2 may supply D (7 bases each). From germline, CDR1 is DFQATT and CDR2 SNEGSKA (reference sequence). Trimming removed 1 base from V and 3 bases from J, with 16 bases in between. There are 16 residues in the CDR3. CDR3 protein: CSARGYRGGDKNIQYF. The CDR3 DNA reads TGCAGTGCTAGAGGGTACAGGGGAGGGGACAAAAACATTCAGTACTTC.

This clonotype occurred many times. As DNA, the CDR3 is TGTGCCAGCAGTCAGATCGCTAGCGGGGGTTCCTACAATGAGCAGTTCTTC. Its protein is CASSQIASGGSYNEQFF. The genes are TRBV6-1 and TRBJ2-1; TRBD2 matches 10 bases. CDR1 is MNHNS and CDR2 is SASEGT in the germline V gene. The CDR3 spans 17 residues. V trimming: 5 bases; J trimming: 1 base; junction bases outside the gene matches: 8.

The chain uses TRBV20-1 and TRBJ1-4; D not resolved. The CDR3 runs to 13 residues. Germline V CDR1 and CDR2: DFQATT, SNEGSKA (reference sequence). Trimming took 0 bases from V and 10 from J, leaving 12 bases between them. The DNA of the CDR3 is TGCAGTGCTAGAGATCGCTGGGATGGAAAACTGTTTTTT. Residues: CSARDRWDGKLFF.

There are a few counts of this clonotype. The chain recombines TRBV25-1 with TRBJ2-5; 8 bases align to TRBD2. The CDR3 runs to 16 residues. Germline CDR1 and CDR2: MGHDK and SYGVNS. With V trimmed by 3 bases and J by 2 bases, 8 bases remained unmatched. The CDR3: CASSEGVAGRQETQYF. The CDR3 DNA is TGTGCCAGCAGTGAGGGAGTAGCGGGGAGACAAGAGACCCAGTACTTC.

This clonotype was seen repeatedly, ten times or more. The chain recombines TRBV6-1 with TRBJ2-1, with 11 bases matching TRBD2. CDR1 and CDR2 from the germline V gene are MNHNS and SASEGT. The J segment lost 8 bases and the V segment lost 6 bases, leaving 9 bases of the junction unmatched. The CDR3 extends over 15 amino acids. The chain's CDR3 is CASRILAGGPYEQFF. In DNA, the CDR3 is TGTGCCAGCAGAATATTAGCGGGAGGGCCGTATGAGCAGTTCTTC.

The rearrangement links TRBV29-1 to TRBJ2-7, with no clear D. This CDR3 is built from 12 residues. In germline, CDR1 is SQVTM, CDR2 ANQGSEA. With 1 base removed from V and 2 bases from J, the gap between germline ends came to 6 bases. The CDR3 protein is CSVEVPPYEQYF. CDR3 DNA sequence: TGCAGCGTTGAAGTCCCCCCCTACGAGCAGTACTTC.

This clonotype was seen a handful of times. The V and J genes are TRBV9 and TRBJ2-5, with D tentatively TRBD2 (5 bases). V gave up 3 bases and J gave up 0 bases, with 15 bases separating them. The CDR3 consists of 16 residues. In germline, CDR1 is SGDLS, CDR2 YYNGEE. Here the CDR3 DNA reads TGTGCCAGCAGCGATCACCCCAGAGGGTACCAAGAGACCCAGTACTTC. Encoded protein: CASSDHPRGYQETQYF.

This clonotype has more than one count but fewer than ten. The chain joins TRBV29-1 to TRBJ1-2; TRBD1 matches at 7 bases. CDR1 and CDR2 (germline): SQVTM, ANQGSEA. The CDR3 runs 13 residues. V trimming: 1 base; J trimming: 7 bases; junction bases outside the gene matches: 6. The CDR3: CSVEGQGEGGYTF. CDR3 DNA: TGCAGCGTTGAAGGGCAGGGGGAAGGTGGCTACACCTTC. The full variable domain, completed using reference TRBV29-1 and TRBJ1-2, is SAVISQKPSRDICQRGTSLTIQCQVDSQVTMMFWYRQQPGQSLTLIATANQGSEATYESGFVIDKFPISRPNLTFSTLTVSNMSPEDSSIYLCSVEGQGEGGYTFGSGTRLTVV.

This clonotype came up many times. The rearrangement links TRBV20-1 to TRBJ2-2, with D possibly being TRBD1 or TRBD2 (5 bases each). The CDR3 length is 16 residues. CDR1 DFQATT and CDR2 SNEGSKA come from the germline V gene (reference sequence). Trimming took off 6 bases at V and 3 bases at J, with 20 bases between the two ends. The DNA of the CDR3 is TGCAGTGCCGATTCCACCGGGACCTCCGACACCGGGGAGCTGTTTTTT. Translation: CSADSTGTSDTGELFF.

The V and J genes are TRBV7-9 and TRBJ2-5; D possibly corresponds to TRBD1 (5 bases). The CDR3 has 15 amino acids. V was trimmed by 5 bases and J by 2 bases, leaving 15 bases between them. Germline V gene data show CDR1 as SEHNR and CDR2 as FQNEAQ (reference sequence). The CDR3 loop is CASSPIDSRQETQYF. The CDR3 DNA is TGTGCCAGCAGCCCCATAGACAGTCGTCAAGAGACCCAGTACTTC.

This chain joins TRBV28 and TRBJ2-3; D may be TRBD2 (6 bases). Per the germline V gene, CDR1 is MDHEN and CDR2 is SYDVKM. The CDR3 is 15 amino acids. Trimming took 7 bases from V and 2 from J, leaving 16 bases between them. This CDR3 reads CASTVLASLTDTQYF. The CDR3 DNA reads TGTGCCAGCACCGTTCTAGCGAGTCTCACAGATACGCAGTATTTT.

The rearrangement joins TRBV20-1 to TRBJ2-1; maybe TRBD2 (6 bases). The V end lost 6 bases, the J end lost 7 bases, and 19 bases lay between the germline ends. This CDR3 has 14 residues. Per the germline V gene, CDR1 is DFQATT and CDR2 is SNEGSKA (reference sequence). CDR3 loop: CSAHGGWPGNEQFF. The CDR3, as DNA: TGCAGTGCCCACGGAGGGTGGCCTGGGAATGAGCAGTTCTTC.

This clonotype was seen many times. The chain has TRBV4-1 and TRBJ1-1, with D tentatively TRBD1 (5 bases). Germline loops: CDR1 MGHRA, CDR2 YSYEKL. V was pared by 5 bases and J by 6 bases, with 10 bases between. The length of the CDR3 is 12 residues. CDR3 region: CASSWQGSEAFF. CDR3 bases: TGCGCCAGCAGCTGGCAGGGATCTGAAGCTTTCTTT.

This clonotype was seen more than once but under ten times. This rearrangement joins TRBV7-2 to TRBJ2-2; D unclear. Germline V gene sequence: CDR1 SGHTA, CDR2 FQGNSA. The V and J ends lost 7 bases and 5 bases respectively, with 11 bases between them. The CDR3 is made up of 13 amino acids. Written as DNA, the CDR3 is TGTGCCAGCACCCGACGGGTAACCGGGGAGCTGTTTTTT. Its translation is CASTRRVTGELFF.

A few counts support this clonotype. The rearrangement uses TRBV25-1 and TRBJ2-3; TRBD2 is a possible D gene (6 bases). The CDR3 runs to 16 residues. Trimming took off 3 bases at V and 0 bases at J, with 13 bases between the two ends. CDR1 MGHDK and CDR2 SYGVNS come from the germline V gene. The CDR3 bases are TGTGCCAGCAGTGACTTAGTCGGGAGAAGCACAGATACGCAGTATTTT. Encoded protein: CASSDLVGRSTDTQYF.

This chain joins TRBV20-1 and TRBJ1-1; D is undetermined. The germline gives CDR1 DFQATT, CDR2 SNEGSKA (reference sequence). The CDR3 runs to 11 residues. Trimming removed 5 bases from V and 1 base from J, with 5 bases in between. The CDR3 loop is CSAFKNTEAFF. DNA of the CDR3: TGCAGTGCTTTTAAGAACACTGAAGCTTTCTTT.

This clonotype was seen repeatedly, ten times or more. This chain connects TRBV11-2 to TRBJ1-1; D unclear. V was clipped by 4 bases and J by 1 base, with 13 bases between them. Per the germline V gene, CDR1 is SGHAT and CDR2 is FQNNGV. The CDR3 covers 15 residues. The CDR3 spells CASSSEGSRNTEAFF. CDR3 in DNA: TGTGCCAGCAGCTCCGAAGGGTCGCGGAACACTGAAGCTTTCTTT.

This clonotype appeared a few times. The chain recombines TRBV10-3 with TRBJ2-5; TRBD2 might be the D (5 bases). V shed 1 base and J shed 3 bases, with 6 bases lying between them. This CDR3 contains 13 residues. The germline gives CDR1 ENHRY, CDR2 SYGVKD. CDR3 DNA sequence: TGTGCCATCAGTGAGTTGAGGGAAGAGACCCAGTACTTC. Its translation: CAISELREETQYF.

This clonotype was observed a few times. This chain uses TRBV11-2 with TRBJ2-4, with 12 bases identical to TRBD2. There are 16 residues in the CDR3. CDR1 and CDR2 from the germline V gene are SGHAT and FQNNGV. The ends lost 1 base at V and 8 bases at J; junction bases unmatched: 6. CDR3 nucleotide sequence: TGTGCCAGCAGCTTAGCTACTAGCGGGAGGCAGGACATTCAGTACTTC. Translated: CASSLATSGRQDIQYF. Variable domain in full (rest from reference TRBV11-2 and TRBJ2-4): EAGVAQSPRYKIIEKRQSVAFWCNPISGHATLYWYQQILGQGPKLLIQFQNNGVVDDSQLPKDRFSAERLKGVDSTLKIQPAKLEDSAVYLCASSLATSGRQDIQYFGAGTRLSVL.

This clonotype showed up just a few times. V gene TRBV20-1 combines with J gene TRBJ2-5; D is ambiguous. V lost 0 bases and J lost 5, with 22 bases in between. Germline V gene lookup returns CDR1 DFQATT and CDR2 SNEGSKA (reference sequence). The CDR3 runs to 17 residues. The CDR3 region is CSARDPRDTHNVETQYF. CDR3 bases: TGCAGTGCTAGAGATCCCCGAGACACCCATAACGTGGAGACCCAGTACTTC.

This clonotype has more than one count but fewer than ten. This chain joins TRBV2 and TRBJ2-7, with a possible D match to TRBD2 (6 bases). The CDR3 is 11 amino acids. CDR1 is SNHLY, CDR2 FYNNEI, per germline. Trimming stripped 9 bases from V and 11 bases from J, with 17 bases between. The CDR3 coding sequence is TGTGCCAGTCGGACGGTATGGGGGGAGTACTTC. It is translated as CASRTVWGEYF. The full variable domain, rest sourced from reference TRBV2 and TRBJ2-7, is EPEVTQTPSHQVTQMGQEVILRCVPISNHLYFYWYRQILGQKVEFLVSFYNNEISEKSEIFDDQFSVERPDGSNFTLKIRSTKLEDSAMYFCASRTVWGEYFGPGTRLTVT.

The V gene is TRBV27, the J gene TRBJ1-1, with TRBD1 matching over 7 bases. CDR1 and CDR2 from the germline V gene are MNHEY and SMNVEV (reference sequence). The CDR3 is 13 residues long. V lost 5 bases to trimming and J lost 6 bases; unmatched junction nucleotides: 6. The CDR3 DNA reads as TGTGCCAGCAGTCACAGGGGACCCGCTGAAGCTTTCTTT. Translated, it gives CASSHRGPAEAFF.

The V and J genes are TRBV15 and TRBJ2-2, with D unresolved. Germline V gene lookup returns CDR1 LNHNV and CDR2 YYDKDF (reference sequence). CDR3 length: 15 residues. V lost 0 bases and J lost 3, with 8 bases in between. This CDR3 is CATSRERLDTGELFF. The CDR3 DNA follows: TGTGCCACCAGCAGAGAAAGGCTAGACACCGGGGAGCTGTTTTTT.

This clonotype was detected ten times or more. The chain carries TRBV10-3 and TRBJ2-3; D is uncertain. Germline CDR1 ENHRY, CDR2 SYGVKD. This CDR3 contains 16 residues. V was clipped by 2 bases and J by 4 bases, with 16 bases between them. For the CDR3, the DNA is TGTGCCATCAGTGAGGACCGAGTTCGGCACCCAGATACGCAGTATTTT. Translated, it gives CAISEDRVRHPDTQYF.

This clonotype showed up just a few times. The chain uses TRBV20-1 and TRBJ2-3; 10 bases fit TRBD1. Germline assignment: CDR1 DFQATT and CDR2 SNEGSKA (reference sequence). This CDR3 spans 12 amino acids. Losses at the gene ends were 7 bases for V and 3 bases for J; bases not matched to a gene: 1. CDR3 amino acids: CSGQGATDTQYF. DNA of the CDR3: TGCAGTGGACAGGGGGCTACAGATACGCAGTATTTT.

This clonotype appeared many times. The chain recombines TRBV29-1 with TRBJ2-5; 14 positions agree with TRBD2. Germline values: CDR1 SQVTM, CDR2 ANQGSEA. Losses at the gene ends were 2 bases for V and 6 bases for J; bases not matched to a gene: 11. The CDR3 extends over 17 amino acids. The CDR3 DNA sequence: TGCAGCGTTGAACTACTCAGACTAGCGGGGGGGCCTCAGACCCAGTACTTC. Translation gives CSVELLRLAGGPQTQYF.